These 10 T cell receptor beta chains originate from one sample sequenced in a study of HIV-infected patients and healthy controls. Roughly three months, about 14 weeks, into antiretroviral therapy, follow-up blood was collected. The repertoire came from unfractionated whole blood and reflected all unsorted peripheral T cells. 400 to 550 ng RNA was reverse transcribed with alpha and beta constant-region primers. Alpha and beta chain libraries were made separately by chain-specific third strand synthesis with multiplexing indices. Each CDR3 protein gets one entry after TCRdb re-called the 5' RACE reads with MiXCR. The sample yields roughly 18,000 distinct CDR3 sequences, approximately 9% seen once. This specimen was blood, taken during antiretroviral therapy. The receptors were gathered from an adult with HIV infection.

This clonotype has a count of ten or more. This rearrangement joins TRBV7-2 to TRBJ2-1; no clear D gene. The length of the CDR3 is 12 residues. The V end was cut by 5 bases, the J end by 9 bases, with 11 bases between. Germline CDR1 is SGHTA and CDR2 is FQGNSA. Here the CDR3 reads CASSIPLGEQFF. CDR3 bases: TGTGCCAGCAGCATCCCCTTAGGTGAGCAGTTCTTC.

This clonotype has a count of ten or more. This chain uses TRBV28 with TRBJ1-2; the D is unclear. The CDR3 loop spans 12 amino acids. Trimming left V 5 bases short and J 2 bases short, with 6 bases between. Germline CDR1 MDHEN, CDR2 SYDVKM. For the CDR3, the DNA is TGTGCCAGCAGTCCAAACAACTATGGCTACACCTTC. Translated, it gives CASSPNNYGYTF.

This clonotype turned up a few times. V and J are TRBV6-1 and TRBJ1-1, with D unclear. CDR3 size: 13 residues. The germline V gene encodes CDR1 MNHNS and CDR2 SASEGT. V lost 1 base, J lost 9 bases, and 12 bases lay in between. The CDR3 is CASSEEAQVKAFF. As DNA, the CDR3 is TGTGCCAGCAGTGAAGAAGCCCAGGTCAAAGCTTTCTTT.

This clonotype appeared many times. The rearrangement joins TRBV12-3 or TRBV12-4 to TRBJ1-2; D might be TRBD1 (5 bases). CDR3 length: 16 amino acids. V gave up 5 bases and J gave up 3 bases, with 19 bases separating them. The CDR3 sequence: CASSAQPGPRDYGYTF. In DNA form, the CDR3 reads TGTGCCAGCAGTGCCCAACCGGGACCCCGGGACTATGGCTACACCTTC.

Ten or more counts support this clonotype. The V gene is TRBV29-1, the J gene TRBJ1-5; no clear D. This CDR3 is built from 14 residues. Germline loops: CDR1 SQVTM, CDR2 ANQGSEA. V lost 4 bases to trimming and J lost 5 bases, with 15 bases between them. Here the CDR3 reads CSVVLRASDQPQHF. The DNA for the CDR3 is TGCAGCGTTGTCCTCCGGGCCTCGGATCAGCCCCAGCATTTT.

This clonotype was seen repeatedly, ten times or more. V is TRBV6-5 and J is TRBJ1-1, with D maybe TRBD1 (6 bases). Trimming pared 0 bases from V and 5 bases from J, leaving 16 bases between. Germline CDR1 reads MNHEY; CDR2 reads SVGAGI. This CDR3 contains 16 residues. The CDR3 coding sequence is TGTGCCAGCAGTTACTCAGTAGGGGGGCGGCGAACTGAAGCTTTCTTT. This gives the protein CASSYSVGGRRTEAFF.

This clonotype was found many times. The chain links TRBV5-1 to TRBJ1-2; TRBD1 is a possible D gene (6 bases). V gave up 2 bases and J gave up 4 bases, with 12 bases separating them. Germline CDR1 reads SGHRS; CDR2 reads YFSETQ. CDR3 length: 14 amino acids. In nucleotides, the CDR3 is TGCGCCAGCAGCTTACGGGGGCCAAGCTATGGCTACACCTTC. Protein product: CASSLRGPSYGYTF.

This clonotype has at least ten counts. The chain links TRBV6-2 or TRBV6-3 to TRBJ1-1, with D uncertain. Deletions cut 2 bases from V and 1 base from J, with 8 bases between. CDR3 length: 14 residues. Germline assignment: CDR1 MNHEY and CDR2 SVGEGT. CDR3 sequence reads: CASSYDEGNTEAFF. As DNA, the CDR3 is TGTGCCAGCAGTTACGATGAGGGGAACACTGAAGCTTTCTTT.

This clonotype was seen a handful of times. The V gene is TRBV18, the J gene TRBJ2-3; 7 bases align to TRBD2. CDR3 size: 14 residues. Germline loops: CDR1 KGHSH, CDR2 LQKENI. V shed 4 bases, J shed 3 bases, and the junction held 4 bases outside the gene matches. In nucleotides, the CDR3 is TGTGCCAGCTCACGCCTAGCGGAGACAGATACGCAGTATTTT. As protein: CASSRLAETDTQYF.

This clonotype has more than one count but fewer than ten. The chain has TRBV20-1 and TRBJ1-1; TRBD1 might be the D (6 bases). The CDR3 is 13 residues long. Trimming pared 7 bases from V and 5 bases from J, leaving 17 bases between. CDR1 and CDR2 from the germline V gene are DFQATT and SNEGSKA (reference sequence). The CDR3, as DNA: TGCAGTGGGGGGCCGGCGGGGAGGACTGAAGCTTTCTTT. Encoded protein: CSGGPAGRTEAFF.